This T cell receptor beta chain was obtained from a study of OX40 agonist ivuxolimab in advanced cancers. Germline V gene lookup returns CDR1 SGHTA and CDR2 FQGNSA. Losses at the gene ends were 8 bases for V and 1 base for J; bases not matched to a gene: 11. This CDR3 is 16 amino acids long. Sequencing used immunoSEQ multiplex PCR; TCRdb keeps in-frame clones, though not all of them. The sample lists some 35,000 clones, about 82% seen once, with around 22% in the top ten. The starting material was CD4+ or CD8+ T cells sorted from blood, obtained in a trial of the OX40 agonist ivuxolimab. The source of this sequence is an adult with an advanced solid tumor such as melanoma, head and neck, liver or kidney cancer. The chain couples TRBV7-2 to TRBJ2-7, with 10 bases lining up with TRBD1. CDR3 nucleotides: TGTGCCAGCGGTCACCCCCGGGACAGGGGTTCCTACGAGCAGTACTTC. It encodes CASGHPRDRGSYEQYF.